The 9 T cell receptor beta chains given below trace back to one sample, sequenced in a study of T-cell reconstitution after alpha-beta-depleted transplantation in children. Construction of the TCRbeta library involved unique molecular identifiers. TCRdb processed the PCR reads anew with MiXCR; each CDR3 protein has one entry. The sample holds about 610,000 distinct CDR3 sequences, about 11% seen once. Sequenced here: PBMCs from the stem cell graft donor, sampled from the stem cell graft. The receptor set was obtained from a human donor who donated a stem cell graft to a child with acute myeloid leukemia.

The J gene is TRBJ1-3, the V gene TRBV6-5; no firm D call. The CDR3 runs to 15 residues. V was cut by 2 bases and J by 2 bases, with 10 bases left in between. Germline V gene data show CDR1 as MNHEY and CDR2 as SVGAGI. The CDR3 sequence is CASSYGPGPGNTIYF. The CDR3 coding sequence is TGTGCCAGCAGTTACGGCCCAGGACCTGGAAACACCATATATTTT.

This clonotype turned up a few times. This chain links TRBV4-3 with TRBJ2-2, with D uncertain. The CDR3 extends over 16 amino acids. Germline loops: CDR1 LGHNA, CDR2 YSLEER. The V gene lost 1 base and the J gene lost 1 base, with 10 bases spanning the gap. This CDR3 reads CASSQASIMNTGELFF. CDR3 DNA: TGCGCCAGCAGCCAAGCCTCAATTATGAACACCGGGGAGCTGTTTTTT.

The genes are TRBV19 and TRBJ2-1; 11 nucleotides agree with TRBD2. This CDR3 region has 14 residues. CDR1 is LNHDA, CDR2 SQIVND, per germline (reference sequence). V gave up 7 bases and J gave up 8 bases; unmatched junction bases: 7. The CDR3 protein is CASKLAGVVDEQFF. In DNA, the CDR3 is TGTGCCAGTAAACTAGCGGGAGTGGTCGATGAGCAGTTCTTC.

This sequence joins TRBV12-3 or TRBV12-4 and TRBJ2-5; 9 bases map to TRBD2. The CDR3 extends over 14 amino acids. Losses at the gene ends were 2 bases for V and 6 bases for J; bases not matched to a gene: 4. CDR3 loop: CASSLLAGDKTQYF. The CDR3 nucleotides are TGTGCCAGCAGTTTATTAGCGGGAGATAAGACCCAGTACTTC.

This clonotype has a handful of counts. The chain recombines TRBV7-8 with TRBJ2-1, with 12 bases identical to TRBD1. Germline CDR1 reads SGHVS; CDR2 reads FQNEAQ. The junction had 7 bases not matched to a gene; V was cut back by 4 bases and J by 9 bases. The CDR3 is 15 residues long. CDR3 residues: CASSSMGTGGSEQFF. CDR3 nucleotide sequence: TGTGCCAGCAGCTCTATGGGGACAGGGGGCAGTGAGCAGTTCTTC.

The V gene is TRBV6-2 or TRBV6-3, the J gene TRBJ2-2; 8 bases are a match to TRBD2. J was trimmed by 2 bases and V by 7 bases; bases with no gene match: 12. Germline values: CDR1 MNHEY, CDR2 SVGEGT. The CDR3 loop spans 17 amino acids. Written as DNA, the CDR3 is TGTGCCAGCACCACCCCACGGGAGGGGGGTAACACCGGGGAGCTGTTTTTT. Protein product: CASTTPREGGNTGELFF.

The chain recombines TRBV11-2 with TRBJ2-7; D ambiguous. V was trimmed by 0 bases and J by 3 bases, leaving 9 bases between them. Looked up from germline, CDR1 is SGHAT and CDR2 is FQNNGV. The CDR3 spans 14 residues. Written as DNA, the CDR3 is TGTGCCAGCAGCTTAGAACAAGTAGTCTACGAGCAGTACTTC. Amino acids: CASSLEQVVYEQYF.

This clonotype was recorded many times. The chain couples TRBV20-1 to TRBJ2-7; TRBD1 matches 7 bases. Germline CDR1 and CDR2: DFQATT and SNEGSKA (reference sequence). CDR3 length: 13 residues. The ends lost 1 base at V and 6 bases at J; junction bases unmatched: 6. The CDR3 DNA reads as TGCAGTGCTAGAGGACAGGGATCTGGCGAGCAGTACTTC. Its translation is CSARGQGSGEQYF.

The chain couples TRBV18 to TRBJ1-1; D gene ambiguous. Trimming stripped 3 bases from V and 9 bases from J, with 11 bases between. In germline, CDR1 is KGHSH, CDR2 LQKENI. The CDR3 loop spans 12 amino acids. DNA for the CDR3: TGTGCCAGCTCACCCCCGAGCGGGCAAGCTTTCTTT. Amino acids: CASSPPSGQAFF.